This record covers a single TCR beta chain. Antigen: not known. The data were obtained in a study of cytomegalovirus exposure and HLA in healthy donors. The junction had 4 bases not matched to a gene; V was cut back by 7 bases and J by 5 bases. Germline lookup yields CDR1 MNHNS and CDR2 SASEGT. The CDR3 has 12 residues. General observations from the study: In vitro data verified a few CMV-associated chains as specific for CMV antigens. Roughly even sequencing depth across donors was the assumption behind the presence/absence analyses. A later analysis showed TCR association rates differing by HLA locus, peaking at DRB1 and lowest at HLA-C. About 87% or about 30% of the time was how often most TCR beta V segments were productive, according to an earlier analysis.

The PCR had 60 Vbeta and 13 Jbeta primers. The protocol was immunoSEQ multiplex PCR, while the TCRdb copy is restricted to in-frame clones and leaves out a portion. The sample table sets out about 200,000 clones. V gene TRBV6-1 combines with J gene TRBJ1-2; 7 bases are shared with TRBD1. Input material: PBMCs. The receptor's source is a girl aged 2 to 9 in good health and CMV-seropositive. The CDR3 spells CASTSDRYGYTF. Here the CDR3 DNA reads TGTGCCAGCACCTCGGACAGGTATGGCTACACCTTC.